Listed below are T cell receptor beta chains from one sample, sequenced in a study of T cell changes during pregnancy in multiple sclerosis. Clones were read by immunoSEQ multiplex PCR, and TCRdb kept only the in-frame ones, dropping some. The sample lists tens of thousands of clones; more than 85% were seen once. The sample consisted of peripheral blood, taken in the first trimester of pregnancy. The receptors stem from a female donor in good health, enrolled as a control in a pregnancy study. Both conserved end residues are part of each CDR3. Each record gives: clone size, J gene, V gene, D gene, CDR3 protein, CDR3 DNA. A D gene is named only where the DNA matches it firmly. Where a row states a size, it is once, few, many or the class of an expanded clone; other rows omit it.

clone size: .
J gene: TRBJ1-2
V gene: TRBV9
D gene: TRBD1
CDR3 protein: CASSAGDSLLNYGYTF
CDR3 DNA: TGTGCCAGCAGCGCCGGGGACAGTCTCCTAAACTATGGCTACACCTTC

clone size: .
J gene: TRBJ2-3
V gene: TRBV5-1
D gene: .
CDR3 protein: CASSLVRRDEETDTQYF
CDR3 DNA: TGCGCCAGCAGCTTGGTGCGGCGGGACGAGGAAACAGATACGCAGTATTTT

clone size: .
J gene: TRBJ2-7
V gene: TRBV10-3
D gene: TRBD2
CDR3 protein: CAISEAGTSGSRYF
CDR3 DNA: TGTGCCATCAGTGAGGCGGGGACTAGCGGGAGCCGATACTTC

clone size: .
J gene: TRBJ2-3
V gene: TRBV5-4
D gene: TRBD2
CDR3 protein: CASSASPPSGQRSDTQYF
CDR3 DNA: TGTGCCAGCAGCGCCTCTCCCCCTAGCGGGCAGAGGAGTGATACGCAGTATTTT

clone size: .
J gene: TRBJ2-3
V gene: TRBV6-5
D gene: TRBD1
CDR3 protein: CASNAGQGADTQYF
CDR3 DNA: TGTGCCAGCAACGCCGGACAGGGGGCAGATACGCAGTATTTT

clone size: .
J gene: TRBJ1-2
V gene: TRBV4-1
D gene: TRBD1
CDR3 protein: CASSSTTGGPSSANYGYTF
CDR3 DNA: TGCGCCAGCAGCTCAACGACAGGGGGCCCCTCTTCCGCTAACTATGGCTACACCTTC

clone size: .
J gene: TRBJ2-7
V gene: TRBV7-8
D gene: .
CDR3 protein: CASSGSGVPYEQYF
CDR3 DNA: TGTGCCAGCAGCGGTTCAGGGGTCCCCTACGAGCAGTACTTC

clone size: .
J gene: TRBJ2-1
V gene: TRBV5-1
D gene: .
CDR3 protein: CASSPAGQLYNEQFF
CDR3 DNA: TGCGCCAGCAGCCCCGCCGGACAGCTCTACAATGAGCAGTTCTTC

clone size: .
J gene: TRBJ2-3
V gene: TRBV6-6
D gene: TRBD2
CDR3 protein: CASSYSAGGPDTQYF
CDR3 DNA: TGTGCCAGCAGTTACTCAGCGGGAGGGCCAGATACGCAGTATTTT

clone size: .
J gene: TRBJ2-1
V gene: TRBV5-1
D gene: TRBD2
CDR3 protein: CASSFGTSGYNEQFF
CDR3 DNA: TGCGCCAGCAGCTTCGGGACTAGCGGTTACAATGAGCAGTTCTTC

clone size: .
J gene: TRBJ2-5
V gene: TRBV29-1
D gene: TRBD2
CDR3 protein: CSVDLLAGGVEETQYF
CDR3 DNA: TGCAGCGTTGATCTGCTAGCGGGAGGGGTTGAAGAGACCCAGTACTTC

clone size: .
J gene: TRBJ2-5
V gene: TRBV5-6
D gene: .
CDR3 protein: CASSLLSPQETQYF
CDR3 DNA: TGTGCCAGCAGCTTGTTAAGCCCCCAAGAGACCCAGTACTTC

clone size: .
J gene: TRBJ2-5
V gene: TRBV5-1
D gene: .
CDR3 protein: CASSSSSGQETQYF
CDR3 DNA: TGCGCCAGCAGCTCCAGTAGCGGACAAGAGACCCAGTACTTC

clone size: .
J gene: TRBJ2-7
V gene: TRBV7-9
D gene: TRBD2
CDR3 protein: CASSPRLAGGPAPYEQYF
CDR3 DNA: TGTGCCAGCAGCCCTCGACTAGCGGGAGGGCCCGCTCCCTACGAGCAGTACTTC

clone size: .
J gene: TRBJ1-1
V gene: TRBV30
D gene: .
CDR3 protein: CAWIRGNTEAFF
CDR3 DNA: TGTGCCTGGATTCGGGGTAACACTGAAGCTTTCTTT

clone size: .
J gene: TRBJ2-3
V gene: TRBV5-6
D gene: TRBD2
CDR3 protein: CASSRGSLRVDTQYF
CDR3 DNA: TGTGCCAGCAGCCGCGGGAGCCTCCGGGTTGATACGCAGTATTTT

clone size: .
J gene: TRBJ1-1
V gene: TRBV28
D gene: TRBD1
CDR3 protein: CASSWDRGLNTEAFF
CDR3 DNA: TGTGCCAGCAGTTGGGACAGGGGGCTAAACACTGAAGCTTTCTTT

clone size: .
J gene: TRBJ2-3
V gene: TRBV14
D gene: .
CDR3 protein: CASSQDLQNTQYF
CDR3 DNA: TGTGCCAGCAGCCAAGATCTCCAGAATACGCAGTATTTT

clone size: .
J gene: TRBJ2-5
V gene: TRBV19
D gene: .
CDR3 protein: CASSTRVGAQYF
CDR3 DNA: TGTGCCAGTAGTACCAGGGTAGGGGCCCAGTACTTC

clone size: .
J gene: TRBJ1-4
V gene: TRBV5-6
D gene: TRBD1
CDR3 protein: CASSSGQAHNEKLFF
CDR3 DNA: TGTGCCAGCAGCTCGGGACAGGCCCATAATGAAAAACTGTTTTTT

clone size: once
J gene: TRBJ2-5
V gene: TRBV7-2
D gene: TRBD2
CDR3 protein: CASRGTSGRYETQYF
CDR3 DNA: TGTGCCAGCAGGGGGACTAGCGGGAGGTACGAGACCCAGTACTTC

clone size: .
J gene: TRBJ1-5
V gene: TRBV27
D gene: .
CDR3 protein: CAIHTEGLGNQPQHF
CDR3 DNA: TGTGCCATTCACACTGAGGGATTAGGCAATCAGCCCCAGCATTTT

clone size: .
J gene: TRBJ2-2
V gene: TRBV6-1
D gene: TRBD2
CDR3 protein: CASSEVLAGALNTGELFF
CDR3 DNA: TGTGCCAGCAGTGAAGTTCTAGCGGGAGCCCTAAACACCGGGGAGCTGTTTTTT

clone size: .
J gene: TRBJ2-1
V gene: TRBV28
D gene: .
CDR3 protein: CASSPGLSNEQFF
CDR3 DNA: TGTGCCAGCAGTCCAGGGTTATCCAATGAGCAGTTCTTC

clone size: .
J gene: TRBJ2-1
V gene: TRBV15
D gene: .
CDR3 protein: CATSRVSYNEQFF
CDR3 DNA: TGTGCCACCAGCAGAGTTTCATACAATGAGCAGTTCTTC

clone size: .
J gene: TRBJ2-3
V gene: TRBV28
D gene: .
CDR3 protein: CASSLGLGGTDTQYF
CDR3 DNA: TGTGCCAGCAGTTTGGGTCTCGGAGGCACAGATACGCAGTATTTT